Shown below are 9 T cell receptor beta chains from a single sample sequenced in a study of T cell responses to AZD1222 COVID-19 vaccine. Profiled with immunoSEQ multiplex PCR; TCRdb holds only in-frame clones, not every one. The sample lists some 79,000 clones, around 80% seen once, with 40% to 55% in the top ten. Sequenced here: peripheral blood, sampled 28 days after the second AZD1222 dose. The receptors stem from an adult who received the AZD1222 COVID-19 vaccine.

This clone has just one count. V usage is TRBV5-1 and J usage is TRBJ2-5; 15 bases are shared with TRBD2. V dropped 4 bases and J dropped 2; count of bases not matched to a gene: 3. This CDR3 is 16 amino acids long. Germline V gene lookup returns CDR1 SGHRS and CDR2 YFSETQ. This CDR3 is CASSPGLAGGQETQYF. The DNA of the CDR3 is TGCGCCAGCAGCCCGGGACTAGCGGGGGGACAAGAGACCCAGTACTTC.

This clone came up a few times. V and J are TRBV7-9 and TRBJ1-5; D remains unclear. This CDR3 region has 14 residues. Trimming took 3 bases from V and 4 from J, leaving 10 bases between them. From germline, CDR1 is SEHNR and CDR2 FQNEAQ (reference sequence). The CDR3: CASSFSLTNQPQHF. CDR3 nucleotides: TGTGCCAGCAGCTTTTCCCTAACTAATCAGCCCCAGCATTTT.

This chain joins TRBV9 and TRBJ2-1; D is perhaps TRBD2 (5 bases). The CDR3 totals 14 residues. Germline CDR1 reads SGDLS; CDR2 reads YYNGEE. Trimming shortened V by 0 bases and J by 8 bases, and 12 bases separated the two germline ends. For the CDR3, the DNA is TGTGCCAGCAGCGTAGCCGGAACTAGGGATGAGCAGTTCTTC. It specifies CASSVAGTRDEQFF. Full variable domain (remainder filled in from reference TRBV9 and TRBJ2-1): DSGVTQTPKHLITATGQRVTLRCSPRSGDLSVYWYQQSLDQGLQFLIQYYNGEERAKGNILERFSAQQFPDLHSELNLSSLELGDSALYFCASSVAGTRDEQFFGPGTRLTVL.

The rearrangement links TRBV19 to TRBJ1-5; a weak D match, TRBD1 (6 bases). Germline-derived CDR1 and CDR2 are LNHDA and SQIVND (reference sequence). Trimming left V 6 bases short and J 5 bases short, with 11 bases between. The CDR3 is 13 residues long. This CDR3 reads CASSVRGDQPQHF. CDR3 sequence (DNA): TGTGCCAGTAGCGTCAGGGGAGATCAGCCCCAGCATTTT.

CDR3 in amino acids: CASSPGTGDIDEQFF. The CDR3 DNA follows: TGTGCCAGCAGTCCCGGGACAGGGGATATCGATGAGCAGTTCTTC. The chain combines TRBV6-5 with TRBJ2-1; 10 nucleotides line up with TRBD1. CDR1 MNHEY and CDR2 SVGAGI come from the germline V gene. This CDR3 spans 15 amino acids. Trimming cost V 5 bases and J 8 bases; bases outside gene matches: 9.

V is TRBV29-1 and J is TRBJ2-1, with 9 positions matching TRBD1. Unmatched junction bases numbered 6, after V lost 8 bases and J lost 4 bases. CDR3 length: 13 residues. Germline values: CDR1 SQVTM, CDR2 ANQGSEA. The CDR3: CSRDRGKYNEQFF. CDR3 bases: TGCAGCCGTGACAGGGGGAAATACAATGAGCAGTTCTTC.

The J gene is TRBJ2-5, the V gene TRBV2; the D gene is possibly TRBD2 (5 bases). The CDR3 spans 13 residues. CDR1 and CDR2 from the germline V gene are SNHLY and FYNNEI. Trimming pared 10 bases from V and 4 bases from J, leaving 16 bases between. The chain's CDR3 is CATRGLAGETQYF. In DNA, the CDR3 is TGTGCCACCAGAGGTCTAGCAGGAGAGACCCAGTACTTC.

The chain joins TRBV5-1 to TRBJ1-1; D is unclear. CDR1 SGHRS and CDR2 YFSETQ come from the germline V gene. The CDR3 loop spans 14 amino acids. Trimming pared 1 base from V and 3 bases from J, leaving 10 bases between. The CDR3 nucleotides read TGCGCCAGCAGCTTGTGGCAGGACGACACTGAAGCTTTCTTT. This gives the protein CASSLWQDDTEAFF.

The chain is built from TRBV18 and TRBJ2-5; TRBD2 matches at 9 bases. Trimming at V came to 0 bases and at J to 2 bases, leaving 4 bases not matched to a gene. The germline gives CDR1 KGHSH, CDR2 LQKENI. This CDR3 is 16 amino acids long. CDR3 sequence reads: CASSPPTSGTQETQYF. For the CDR3, the DNA is TGTGCCAGCTCACCACCGACTAGCGGAACGCAAGAGACCCAGTACTTC.